These T cell receptor beta chains were read from a single sample in a study of regulatory T cells in long-lasting Graves disease. TCRdb reprocessed the multiplex PCR reads with MiXCR, giving one entry per CDR3 protein. The data show hundreds of thousands of distinct CDR3 sequences, 16% seen once. These data also featured in a second study, about T cells in Graves' hyperthyroidism and ophthalmopathy.

The sample consisted of peripheral blood mononuclear cells (PBMCs), taken at new diagnosis, from a patient treated with antithyroid drugs. Every receptor here comes from a man aged 35-49 years with Graves disease. The CDR3 runs from the conserved cysteine through the conserved F or W. D genes are given only for firm matches. Rows give clone size only sometimes, using once, few, many, or a class for an expanded clone.

v_gene	abundance	d_gene	j_gene	CDR3nt	CDR3aa
TRBV27	-	-	TRBJ1-2	TGTGCCAGCAGTCGAGGGGACACCGACTATGGCTACACCTTC	CASSRGDTDYGYTF
TRBV4-1	-	-	TRBJ2-7	TGCGCCAGCAGCCAAGATCGTACAGGGTCCCTATACGAGCAGTACTTC	CASSQDRTGSLYEQYF
TRBV29-1	many	TRBD2	TRBJ2-2	TGCAGCGTTGCACAAGCGGGGGAGAACACCGGGGAGCTGTTTTTT	CSVAQAGENTGELFF
TRBV18	many	-	TRBJ1-3	TGTGCCAGCTCACCAACAGGTTCTTCTGGAAACACCATATATTTT	CASSPTGSSGNTIYF
TRBV5-1	-	TRBD2	TRBJ2-5	TGCGCCAGCAGCTTGTCCAGCGGGGCTTACTGGGGTGAGACCCAGTACTTC	CASSLSSGAYWGETQYF
TRBV18	many	-	TRBJ2-3	TGTGCCAGCTCACCATCCGACCCGGCAGATACGCAGTATTTT	CASSPSDPADTQYF
TRBV6-2/TRBV6-3	-	TRBD1	TRBJ2-7	TGTGCCAGCAGTGTTGGGGGACAGGGCTACGAGCAGTACTTC	CASSVGGQGYEQYF
TRBV18	many	TRBD2	TRBJ2-1	TGTGCCAGCTCACCAAAAGGACTAGCGGGGGGCAACGAGCAGTTCTTC	CASSPKGLAGGNEQFF
TRBV6-1	many	-	TRBJ1-1	TGTGCCAGCAAGAGACCACGGGGAACTGAAGCTTTCTTT	CASKRPRGTEAFF
TRBV20-1	many	-	TRBJ1-5	TGCAGTGCACAGGAGGTGGGGCTCCGGGATCAGCCCCAGCATTTT	CSAQEVGLRDQPQHF
TRBV5-1	-	TRBD2	TRBJ2-1	TGCGCCAGCAGCTTGGTTCTCCAAGCGGGGAGCTCCTACAATGAGCAGTTCTTC	CASSLVLQAGSSYNEQFF
TRBV5-4	-	-	TRBJ2-7	TGTGCCAGCAGCTGGAGTCTGGGGTCCTACGAGCAGTACTTC	CASSWSLGSYEQYF